Listed below are T cell receptor beta chains from one sample, sequenced in a study of cytotoxic CD8 clonotypes in ibrutinib-treated CLL. Repertoires were generated with immunoSEQ multiplex PCR, while TCRdb's copy carries only in-frame clones and drops some. Of approximately 130,000 clones listed, 84% were seen once; the top ten hold 2.5% to 3.5%. The input for sequencing was PBMCs, taken after 24 months of ibrutinib treatment. These receptors all stem from a human donor with chronic lymphocytic leukemia. CDR3s leave out the opening cysteine and the closing phenylalanine or tryptophan. The D gene is left open where the match is weak.

V gene	J gene	D gene	CDR3 protein
TRBV6-1	TRBJ1-1	-	ASREGAGEWTEAF
TRBV4-1	TRBJ1-6	-	ASSQEGGDGNSPLH
TRBV28	TRBJ2-5	-	ASSLLAFETQY
TRBV5-4	TRBJ1-4	-	ASSKWGVSTNEKLF
TRBV18	TRBJ1-1	-	ASSPSQGNTEAF
TRBV6-4	TRBJ2-2	TRBD2	ASSVASGGAGELF
TRBV5-5	TRBJ2-7	-	ASSPTSGSYEQY
TRBV4-3	TRBJ1-1	-	ASSQVPQGRSTEAF
TRBV11-1	TRBJ2-2	TRBD2	ASSRRGAPPGELF
TRBV10-2	TRBJ2-1	-	ASSETRVNEQF
TRBV5-1	TRBJ1-1	-	ASSLVRETEAF
TRBV13	TRBJ2-1	-	ASSLGGTVGEQF
TRBV2	TRBJ2-3	TRBD2	ASSLPSGDADTQY
TRBV6-5	TRBJ2-3	-	ASSWYASTDTQY
TRBV7-2	TRBJ2-3	TRBD1	ASRVRTGLSTDTQY
TRBV2	TRBJ1-1	TRBD1	ASRGGQMNTEAF
TRBV6-6	TRBJ1-6	-	ASSSVQGQGNSPLH
TRBV10-3	TRBJ1-5	-	AISEGGEDQPQH
TRBV30	TRBJ2-3	TRBD2	AWSVRSGGPTHGTDTQY
TRBV6-6	TRBJ1-2	TRBD1	AHRMPGGANYGYT
TRBV5-5	TRBJ2-2	-	ASRPRDTGELF
TRBV9	TRBJ2-3	TRBD2	ASSPPSGNTDTQY
TRBV6-6	TRBJ2-7	TRBD1	ASSYGDRINEQY
TRBV5-4	TRBJ2-7	-	ASRNGVRLEYEQY
TRBV27	TRBJ2-2	-	ASSLFPGRTDGELF
TRBV2	TRBJ2-2	-	ASSVVGRTGELF
TRBV7-9	TRBJ1-1	-	ASSFGQYITEAF
TRBV6-1	TRBJ1-5	-	ASGRVGNQPQH
TRBV6-6	TRBJ2-3	-	ASSYSKDERADTQY
TRBV5-6	TRBJ2-1	TRBD2	ASRPLAGGHYNEQF
TRBV30	TRBJ1-2	-	AWNWAQGGYT
TRBV7-8	TRBJ1-5	TRBD1	ASSLHPQTGDSNQPQH
TRBV19	TRBJ2-7	-	ASSTTGLSYEQY
TRBV6-1	TRBJ2-1	-	ASSERGTYNEQF
TRBV10-1	TRBJ1-2	TRBD1	ASGNRGACYGYT
TRBV9	TRBJ2-3	TRBD2	ASSAGLAGVDTQY
TRBV5-1	TRBJ1-2	-	ASSLQGAGYT
TRBV7-8	TRBJ2-7	-	ASSLSGPTYEQY
TRBV7-6	TRBJ2-3	-	ASSLGTLSTDTQY
TRBV5-6	TRBJ1-4	TRBD1	ASRQQGWGEKLF
TRBV7-2	TRBJ1-5	TRBD1	ASSPRPGGIQPQH
TRBV18	TRBJ1-1	TRBD1	ASSLGQANTEAF
TRBV6-1	TRBJ1-6	-	ASGRQGKNSPLH
TRBV7-9	TRBJ1-1	TRBD1	ASSLTGTGATEAF
TRBV5-1	TRBJ2-5	TRBD1	ASSLGQGAGETQY
TRBV25-1	TRBJ2-2	-	ASSLPGQNTGELF
TRBV9	TRBJ2-5	-	ASSGGGQSETQY
TRBV25-1	TRBJ1-1	TRBD1	ASSVGTATEAF
TRBV6-6	TRBJ2-2	-	ASSPNTGELF
TRBV2	TRBJ2-2	-	ASRDTGELF
TRBV28	TRBJ1-2	-	ASSFSGSGGGGYT
TRBV7-9	TRBJ1-2	-	ASSQQGPYGYT